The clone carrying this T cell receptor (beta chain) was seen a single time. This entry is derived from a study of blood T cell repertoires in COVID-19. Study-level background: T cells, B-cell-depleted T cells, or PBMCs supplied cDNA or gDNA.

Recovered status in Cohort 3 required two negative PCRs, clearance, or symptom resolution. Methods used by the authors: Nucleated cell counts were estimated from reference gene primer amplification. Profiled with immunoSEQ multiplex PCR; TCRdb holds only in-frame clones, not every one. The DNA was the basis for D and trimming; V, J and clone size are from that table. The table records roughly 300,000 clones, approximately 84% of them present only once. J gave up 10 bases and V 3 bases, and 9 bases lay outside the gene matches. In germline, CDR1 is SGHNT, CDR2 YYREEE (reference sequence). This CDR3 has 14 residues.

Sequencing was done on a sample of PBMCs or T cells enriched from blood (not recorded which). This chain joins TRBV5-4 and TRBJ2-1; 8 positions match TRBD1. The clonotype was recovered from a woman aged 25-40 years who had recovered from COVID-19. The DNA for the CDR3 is TGTGCCAGCAGCTCCTGGGACAGGTCGGGAGAGCAGTTCTTC. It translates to CASSSWDRSGEQFF.